The next 15 T cell receptor beta chains were all read from a single sample in a study of radiotherapy plus CTLA-4 blockade in lung cancer. TCRdb keeps only in-frame clones here, not all; method: immunoSEQ multiplex PCR. The table has 55,000 to 70,000 clones, more than 60% seen once. The source was peripheral blood, collected from a patient treated with radiotherapy plus ipilimumab. All receptors derive from a human donor with non-small cell lung cancer who had a complete response to radiotherapy plus ipilimumab.

The chain carries TRBV5-8 and TRBJ1-6, with TRBD1 matching over 8 bases. CDR3 length equals 16 residues. CDR1 and CDR2 from the germline V gene are SGHTS and YDEGEE. With 4 bases clipped from V and 4 bases from J, the junction kept 7 bases outside the gene matches. The DNA of the CDR3 is TGTGCCAGCAGCCCCAGGACAGGGCCGTATAATTCACCCCTCCACTTT. Translation gives CASSPRTGPYNSPLHF.

The chain is built from TRBV4-3 and TRBJ1-5, with TRBD1 identical over 7 bases. The CDR3 totals 18 residues. Trimming removed 0 bases from V and 7 bases from J; junction bases left unmatched: 15. Germline V CDR1 and CDR2: LGHNA, YSLEER. The CDR3 spells CASSQEGMDSAGGQPQHF. In DNA, the CDR3 is TGCGCCAGCAGCCAAGAGGGAATGGATTCGGCAGGGGGACAGCCCCAGCATTTT.

CDR3 residues: CASSTARGMTDTQYF. The CDR3 DNA follows: TGCGCCAGCAGCACCGCAAGGGGGATGACAGATACGCAGTATTTT. The J gene is TRBJ2-3, the V gene TRBV5-1, with D possibly TRBD1 on 6 matching bases. This CDR3 is built from 15 residues. Germline V CDR1 and CDR2: SGHRS, YFSETQ. The V end was cut by 4 bases, the J end by 3 bases, with 15 bases between.

V is TRBV6-6 and J is TRBJ2-5; D perhaps matches TRBD1 (6 bases). Germline CDR1 and CDR2: MNHNY and SVGAGI (reference sequence). The CDR3 runs to 13 residues. The V end was cut by 11 bases, the J end by 4 bases, with 17 bases between. Here the CDR3 DNA reads TGTGCCGGTCGGCAGGGGTTGGGAGAGACCCAGTACTTC. It translates to CAGRQGLGETQYF.

This sequence joins TRBV11-2 and TRBJ1-1; TRBD1 matches at 10 bases. Germline V CDR1 and CDR2: SGHAT, FQNNGV. CDR3 length: 14 amino acids. V lost 3 bases, J lost 7 bases, and 5 bases stayed unmatched. The CDR3 protein is CASSFGTGVNEAFF. The CDR3 DNA reads TGTGCCAGCAGCTTCGGGACAGGGGTAAATGAAGCTTTCTTT.

V is TRBV11-2 and J is TRBJ2-2, with TRBD1 identical over 7 bases. The ends lost 3 bases at V and 2 bases at J; junction bases unmatched: 9. This CDR3 spans 17 amino acids. The germline CDR1 and CDR2 sequences are SGHAT and FQNNGV. Here the CDR3 DNA reads TGTGCCAGCAGCTTTGGACAGGCGGAAGTTAACACCGGGGAGCTGTTTTTT. Translated, it gives CASSFGQAEVNTGELFF.

This clone was observed a handful of times. This rearrangement joins TRBV6-1 to TRBJ2-7, with a weak D call TRBD2 (5 bases). Germline values: CDR1 MNHNS, CDR2 SASEGT. The CDR3 runs to 11 residues. The V and J ends lost 1 base and 12 bases respectively, with 10 bases between them. DNA of the CDR3: TGTGCCAGCAGTGAAGGGTCAGGAGGGTACGTC. Translation: CASSEGSGGYV.

V usage is TRBV7-6 and J usage is TRBJ2-2, with D possibly being TRBD1 (5 bases). The CDR3 runs to 15 residues. Germline V gene data show CDR1 as SGHVS and CDR2 as FNYEAQ. Trimming cost V 0 bases and J 3 bases, with 8 bases left between them. For the CDR3, the DNA is TGTGCCAGCAGCTTAGCGGGGCTATACACCGGGGAGCTGTTTTTT. Its translation: CASSLAGLYTGELFF.

A single count supports this clone. This sequence joins TRBV7-9 and TRBJ1-2, with TRBD1 as a possible D gene (6 bases). This CDR3 comprises 15 residues. Deletions cut 2 bases from V and 8 bases from J, with 18 bases between. The germline CDR1 and CDR2 sequences are SEHNR and FQNEAQ (reference sequence). CDR3 nucleotides: TGTGCCAGCAGCTTACTTGAGATGGGGGCGACCGGCTACACCTTC. Encoded protein: CASSLLEMGATGYTF.

J is TRBJ2-3 and V is TRBV2; maybe TRBD1 (6 bases). The CDR3 spans 15 residues. Trimming removed 5 bases at V and 1 base at J, with 13 bases between. From germline, CDR1 is SNHLY and CDR2 FYNNEI. The CDR3 nucleotides are TGTGCCAGCAGTCAACAGGGAGTGGGCACAGATACGCAGTATTTT. Residues: CASSQQGVGTDTQYF.

The V gene is TRBV7-9, the J gene TRBJ2-6; D is uncertain. The CDR3 totals 19 residues. Trimming pared 5 bases from V and 2 bases from J, leaving 22 bases between. Germline V gene sequence: CDR1 SEHNR, CDR2 FQNEAQ (reference sequence). The CDR3 sequence is CASSRPGQARVAGANVLTF. The CDR3 DNA reads as TGTGCCAGCAGCCGACCTGGGCAGGCTCGCGTAGCTGGGGCCAACGTCCTGACTTTC.

V gene TRBV11-3 combines with J gene TRBJ2-3; 11 positions agree with TRBD2. The CDR3 runs to 17 residues. With V trimmed by 5 bases and J by 6 bases, 13 bases remained unmatched. CDR1 and CDR2 from the germline V gene are SGHNT and YENEEA. The CDR3 loop reads CASSPPLVAGGSDTQYF. The CDR3 nucleotides are TGTGCCAGCAGCCCTCCGTTGGTAGCGGGAGGGTCGGATACGCAGTATTTT.

The V call is TRBV30, the J call TRBJ1-4; TRBD1 is a possible D gene (6 bases). Germline values: CDR1 GTSNPN, CDR2 SVGIG (reference sequence). V was pared by 2 bases and J by 2 bases, with 9 bases between. The CDR3 extends over 14 amino acids. As DNA, the CDR3 is TGTGCCTGGAGTATGGGGGCGACTAATGAAAAACTGTTTTTT. Residues: CAWSMGATNEKLFF.

The J gene is TRBJ1-1, the V gene TRBV11-3; tentative D call: TRBD1 (6 bases). The CDR3 spans 12 residues. Trimming took 8 bases from V and 7 from J, leaving 14 bases between them. CDR1 is SGHNT and CDR2 is YENEEA in the germline V gene. The CDR3 is CASGAGEVEAFF. CDR3 nucleotide sequence: TGTGCCAGCGGGGCAGGGGAAGTTGAAGCTTTCTTT.

This clone qualifies as medium-sized. V usage is TRBV25-1 and J usage is TRBJ1-1; no reliable D call. V lost 4 bases to trimming and J lost 1 base, with 4 bases between them. This CDR3 is 12 amino acids long. Per the germline V gene, CDR1 is MGHDK and CDR2 is SYGVNS. The DNA of the CDR3 is TGTGCCAGCAGTGTTCGGAACACTGAAGCTTTCTTT. Its protein product is CASSVRNTEAFF.